These 13 T cell receptor beta chains were all obtained from the same sample, sequenced in a study of cytotoxic CD8 clonotypes in ibrutinib-treated CLL (dated by TCRdb to the early 2020s). The sample's time point label, decoded: roughly 2 years on ibrutinib. The library was generated by the immunoSEQ multiplex PCR assay. In TCRdb, the immuneACCESS table is reduced to in-frame sequences with V and J assigned. These tables do not hold every clone; where another copy was compared, an unresolved V gene accounts for under half, and the others remain unexplained. Across this sample there are about 160,000 clones, with about 80% seen only once. Together, the top ten hold about 4.5% of the sample. Specimen: PBMCs, collected after 24 months of ibrutinib treatment. The receptors come from a human donor with chronic lymphocytic leukemia.

The chain is built from TRBV11-2 and TRBJ2-7; D is tentatively TRBD1 or TRBD2 (5 bases each). The CDR3 is made up of 15 amino acids. CDR1 is SGHAT and CDR2 is FQNNGV in the germline V gene. V dropped 5 bases and J dropped 0 bases, with 14 bases sitting between them. The CDR3 here is CASSPGASSSYEQYF. The DNA for the CDR3 is TGTGCCAGCAGCCCCGGGGCTAGCAGCTCCTACGAGCAGTACTTC. Based on the CDR3 plus reference TRBV11-2 and TRBJ2-7, the full variable domain is EAGVAQSPRYKIIEKRQSVAFWCNPISGHATLYWYQQILGQGPKLLIQFQNNGVVDDSQLPKDRFSAERLKGVDSTLKIQPAKLEDSAVYLCASSPGASSSYEQYFGPGTRLTVT.

The rearrangement uses TRBV25-1 and TRBJ1-2; no clear D gene. The CDR3 is made up of 13 amino acids. Trimming pared 3 bases from V and 4 bases from J, leaving 9 bases between. Germline V CDR1 and CDR2: MGHDK, SYGVNS. This chain's CDR3 is CASSDTPSYGYTF. CDR3 nucleotide sequence: TGTGCCAGCAGTGATACTCCGAGCTATGGCTACACCTTC.

The chain recombines TRBV18 with TRBJ2-5; 9 bases fit TRBD2. The J segment lost 5 bases and the V segment lost 6 bases, leaving 7 bases of the junction unmatched. This CDR3 has 14 residues. Germline-derived CDR1 and CDR2 are KGHSH and LQKENI. CDR3 coding DNA: TGTGCCAGCTCGGATGGACTAGCGCCGGAGACCCAGTACTTC. Its protein is CASSDGLAPETQYF.

This clone was counted between two and nine times. This chain connects TRBV19 to TRBJ1-1; D is perhaps TRBD1 (5 bases). Trimming left V 7 bases short and J 0 bases short, with 12 bases between. The CDR3 spans 14 residues. Looked up from germline, CDR1 is LNHDA and CDR2 is SQIVND (reference sequence). The CDR3 coding sequence is TGTGCCAGTAATAGACAGCCTATGAACACTGAAGCTTTCTTT. Translation gives CASNRQPMNTEAFF.

This clone was observed a single time. The rearrangement links TRBV5-4 to TRBJ2-1; 13 bases match TRBD2. Germline V gives CDR1 SGHNT, CDR2 YYREEE (reference sequence). V lost 4 bases to trimming and J lost 6 bases; unmatched junction nucleotides: 4. The CDR3 is 15 residues long. CDR3 amino acids: CASSGRLAGGNEQFF. DNA for the CDR3: TGTGCCAGCAGCGGAAGACTAGCGGGAGGCAATGAGCAGTTCTTC.

The genes are TRBV5-1 and TRBJ2-7; TRBD2 aligns across 7 bases. Looked up from germline, CDR1 is SGHRS and CDR2 is YFSETQ. After removal of 0 bases from V and 4 bases from J, the junction contained 7 bases not matched to a gene. The CDR3 is made up of 15 amino acids. The CDR3 is CASSLVGGTLYEQYF. DNA for the CDR3: TGCGCCAGCAGCTTGGTCGGGGGGACCTTATACGAGCAGTACTTC.

This clone was counted once. For the CDR3, the DNA is TGTGCCAGTAGTCCCCGTGGGGGAGCCTACAATGAGCAGTTCTTC. This sequence encodes CASSPRGGAYNEQFF. The V gene is TRBV19, the J gene TRBJ2-1; perhaps D is TRBD1 or TRBD2 (5 bases each). Germline assignment: CDR1 LNHDA and CDR2 SQIVND (reference sequence). This CDR3 is 15 amino acids long. Trimming pared 5 bases from V and 2 bases from J, leaving 13 bases between.

The V gene is TRBV7-9, the J gene TRBJ1-1; D remains ambiguous. CDR3 length equals 16 residues. Germline CDR1 and CDR2: SEHNR and FQNEAQ (reference sequence). V lost 3 bases, J lost 4 bases, and 18 bases lay in between. DNA of the CDR3: TGTGCCAGCAGCTTGGTCCGGGGTCACAGCGGCACTGAAGCTTTCTTT. Translation: CASSLVRGHSGTEAFF. Variable domain in full (rest from reference TRBV7-9 and TRBJ1-1): DTGVSQNPRHKITKRGQNVTFRCDPISEHNRLYWYRQTLGQGPEFLTYFQNEAQLEKSRLLSDRFSAERPKGSFSTLEIQRTEQGDSAMYLCASSLVRGHSGTEAFFGQGTRLTVV.

J is TRBJ1-5 and V is TRBV19; 9 positions agree with TRBD1. Germline V gives CDR1 LNHDA, CDR2 SQIVND (reference sequence). The CDR3 sequence is 16 residues long. With V trimmed by 5 bases and J by 2 bases, 7 bases remained unmatched. CDR3 in DNA: TGTGCCAGTAGTTCCCGGGACAGGGTTGGCAATCAGCCCCAGCATTTT. It codes for CASSSRDRVGNQPQHF.

This chain connects TRBV6-6 to TRBJ2-3; 7 bases are shared with TRBD2. In germline, CDR1 is MNHNY, CDR2 SVGAGI (reference sequence). This CDR3 comprises 14 residues. Unmatched junction bases numbered 3, after V lost 4 bases and J lost 2 bases. The CDR3 DNA reads TGTGCCAGCAGTTCCCTAGCGGTCACAGATACGCAGTATTTT. Translating gives CASSSLAVTDTQYF.

This clone has only a few counts. The V and J genes are TRBV18 and TRBJ1-2; D gene unclear. The CDR3 is 16 residues long. Germline CDR1 and CDR2: KGHSH and LQKENI. V lost 3 bases and J lost 0, with 14 bases in between. CDR3 sequence reads: CASSPRGGPTNYGYTF. CDR3 in DNA: TGTGCCAGCTCACCCCGGGGAGGGCCGACTAACTATGGCTACACCTTC.

The chain recombines TRBV4-2 with TRBJ2-7; perhaps D is TRBD1 or TRBD2 (7 bases each). CDR3 length equals 18 residues. Germline lookup yields CDR1 LGHNA and CDR2 YNFKEQ. Trimming removed 0 bases from V and 2 bases from J, with 20 bases in between. CDR3 DNA sequence: TGTGCCAGCAGCCAAGATTCGGATTTTCAGGGGGGGCCCTACGAGCAGTACTTC. This translates into CASSQDSDFQGGPYEQYF.

V and J are TRBV4-1 and TRBJ2-3, with D unclear. The V end lost 0 bases, the J end lost 2 bases, and 9 bases lay between the germline ends. Germline V gene data show CDR1 as MGHRA and CDR2 as YSYEKL. This CDR3 comprises 15 residues. CDR3 DNA sequence: TGCGCCAGCAGCCAAGATGTCAGGACCACAGATACGCAGTATTTT. This sequence encodes CASSQDVRTTDTQYF.